Below are 11 T cell receptor beta chains sequenced from a single sample in a study of cytomegalovirus exposure and HLA in healthy donors. 13 Jbeta primers and 60 Vbeta primers were used for the PCR. The assay was immunoSEQ multiplex PCR, and TCRdb's table has in-frame clones only and misses some. Here the sample spans under 200,000 clones, approximately 80% being singletons. The sample consisted of PBMCs. Receptor source: a woman in her thirties in good health and CMV-seronegative.

V and J are TRBV2 and TRBJ1-2; D is perhaps TRBD1 (5 bases). The CDR3 is 15 amino acids. The germline V and J ends were trimmed by 7 bases and 7 bases, with 22 bases remaining between them. Looked up from germline, CDR1 is SNHLY and CDR2 is FYNNEI. CDR3 residues: CASKLTRGDGAGYTF. The CDR3 nucleotides read TGTGCCAGCAAACTAACGCGGGGGGACGGTGCTGGCTACACCTTC.

This rearrangement joins TRBV7-8 to TRBJ2-5, with D hard to call. CDR3 length equals 13 residues. Germline CDR1 reads SGHVS; CDR2 reads FQNEAQ. Between the trimmed V and J ends, which lost 4 bases and 5 bases, there was a span of 11 bases. The CDR3 reads CASSSRRMETQYF. CDR3 DNA sequence: TGTGCCAGCAGCTCACGCAGGATGGAGACCCAGTACTTC.

This CDR3 reads CASSRAGGVYTEAFF. CDR3 sequence (DNA): TGTGCCAGCAGCCGCGCCGGGGGGGTATATACTGAAGCTTTCTTT. The chain employs TRBV11-2 and TRBJ1-1; TRBD1 might be the D (5 bases). The CDR3 sequence is 15 residues long. Germline assignment: CDR1 SGHAT and CDR2 FQNNGV. V was trimmed by 5 bases and J by 5 bases, leaving 18 bases between them. Combining the CDR3 with reference TRBV11-2 and TRBJ1-1 gives the whole variable domain EAGVAQSPRYKIIEKRQSVAFWCNPISGHATLYWYQQILGQGPKLLIQFQNNGVVDDSQLPKDRFSAERLKGVDSTLKIQPAKLEDSAVYLCASSRAGGVYTEAFFGQGTRLTVV.

The chain links TRBV19 to TRBJ2-1; possibly TRBD1 for D (6 bases). Trimming stripped 0 bases from V and 9 bases from J, with 18 bases between. Germline-derived CDR1 and CDR2 are LNHDA and SQIVND (reference sequence). The CDR3 runs 16 residues. DNA for the CDR3: TGTGCCAGTAGTATAGATCTATGGGGGCGGCAGGGTGAGCAGTTCTTC. The encoded protein is CASSIDLWGRQGEQFF.

J is TRBJ1-5 and V is TRBV4-2; D unclear. The CDR3 is made up of 15 amino acids. Per the germline V gene, CDR1 is LGHNA and CDR2 is YNFKEQ. V was pared by 4 bases and J by 0 bases, with 10 bases between. The CDR3: CASSRDKSSNQPQHF. For the CDR3, the DNA is TGTGCCAGCAGCCGCGACAAGAGTAGCAATCAGCCCCAGCATTTT.

CDR3 sequence: CASRLPGTADEKLFF. CDR3 nucleotides: TGCGCCAGCAGGCTACCCGGGACAGCAGATGAAAAACTGTTTTTT. This chain uses TRBV4-1 with TRBJ1-4, with 7 positions matching TRBD1. The CDR3 covers 15 residues. Germline CDR1 is MGHRA and CDR2 is YSYEKL. V lost 6 bases to trimming and J lost 6 bases; unmatched junction nucleotides: 10.

This clone was picked up a small number of times. The genes are TRBV5-4 and TRBJ2-5, with 9 bases aligning to TRBD1. Unmatched junction bases numbered 6, after V lost 0 bases and J lost 6 bases. The CDR3 length is 15 residues. Germline V gene data show CDR1 as SGHNT and CDR2 as YYREEE (reference sequence). The CDR3, as DNA: TGTGCCAGCAGCTTGGACAGGGGGCTTGGGCAGACCCAGTACTTC. It translates to CASSLDRGLGQTQYF.

This clone showed up just once. The chain couples TRBV11-2 to TRBJ2-5, with 10 nucleotides matching TRBD2. Germline V gene sequence: CDR1 SGHAT, CDR2 FQNNGV. The CDR3 is made up of 14 amino acids. CDR3 region: CASGGIGPQETQYF. DNA for the CDR3: TGTGCTAGCGGGGGGATAGGGCCTCAAGAGACCCAGTACTTC.

The rearrangement joins TRBV14 to TRBJ1-1; D unclear. Trimming took off 0 bases at V and 5 bases at J, with 10 bases between the two ends. Germline CDR1 reads SGHDN; CDR2 reads FVKESK. The CDR3 sequence is 14 residues long. CDR3 DNA sequence: TGTGCCAGCAGCCAAGAGGTGTTGAGGACTGAAGCTTTCTTT. Translation gives CASSQEVLRTEAFF.

This sequence joins TRBV19 and TRBJ2-3, with D possibly matching TRBD1 (6 bases). CDR3 length equals 12 residues. Per the germline V gene, CDR1 is LNHDA and CDR2 is SQIVND (reference sequence). The V end was cut by 5 bases, the J end by 6 bases, with 9 bases between. The CDR3 DNA reads as TGTGCCAGTAGTGTGACAGGCGATACGCAGTATTTT. This codes for CASSVTGDTQYF.

This clone was recorded a few times. The gene calls are TRBV11-2 and TRBJ2-3, with 14 bases lining up with TRBD2. CDR3 length equals 17 residues. J was trimmed by 8 bases and V by 3 bases; bases with no gene match: 10. Germline V gene sequence: CDR1 SGHAT, CDR2 FQNNGV. This CDR3 is CASSFPRTSGRFGTQYF. CDR3 DNA: TGTGCCAGCAGCTTCCCGCGGACTAGCGGGAGGTTTGGTACGCAGTATTTT.